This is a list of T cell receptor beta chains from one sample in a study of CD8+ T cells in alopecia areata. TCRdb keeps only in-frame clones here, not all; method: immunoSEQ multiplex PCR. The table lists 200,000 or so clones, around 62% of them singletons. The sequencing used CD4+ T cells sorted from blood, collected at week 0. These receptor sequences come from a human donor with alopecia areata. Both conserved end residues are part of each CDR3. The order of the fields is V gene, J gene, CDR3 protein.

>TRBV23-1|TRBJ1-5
CAARHFTQPQHF
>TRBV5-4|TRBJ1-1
CASSLQEGHEAFF
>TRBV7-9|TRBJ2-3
CASSLGATGGASDTQYF
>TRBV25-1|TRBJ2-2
CATTVWGTGELFF
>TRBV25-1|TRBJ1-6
CASSDSLNSPLHF
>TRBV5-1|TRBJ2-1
CASSRISGTAYNEQFF
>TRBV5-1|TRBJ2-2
CASSLRDPTNTGELFF
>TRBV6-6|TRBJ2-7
CASSHGQTYEQYF
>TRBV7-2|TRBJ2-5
CASSLTRGETQYF
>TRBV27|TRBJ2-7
CASSYDSRGSYEQYF
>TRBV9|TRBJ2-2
CASSVSLNTGELFF
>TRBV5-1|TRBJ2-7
CASSLPSFEQYF
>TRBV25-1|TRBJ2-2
CASSENTGELFF
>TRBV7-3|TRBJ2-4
CASSLSEGHIQYF
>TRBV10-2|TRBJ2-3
CASRRDQTDTQYF
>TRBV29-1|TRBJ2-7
CSVEDVGFQQYF
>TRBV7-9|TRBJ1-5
CASSTTGQSNQPQHF
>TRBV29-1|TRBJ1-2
CSISTTMWDGYTF
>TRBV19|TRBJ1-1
CASVGYTEAFF
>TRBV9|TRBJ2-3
CASSALAGAFGDTQYF
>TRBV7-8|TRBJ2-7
CASSFDSAYEQYF
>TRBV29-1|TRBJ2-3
CSVQVQAASTDTQYF
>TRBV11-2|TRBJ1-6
CASSLGKSSYNSPLHF
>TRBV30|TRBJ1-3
CAWDYNSGNTIYF
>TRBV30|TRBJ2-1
CAWSVREQFF
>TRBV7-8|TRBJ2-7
CASSLHYEQYF
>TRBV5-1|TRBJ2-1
CASTDLGGTYNEQFF
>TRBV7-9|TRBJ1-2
CASSAPDRGNYGYTF
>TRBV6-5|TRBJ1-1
CASSYSRDEAFF
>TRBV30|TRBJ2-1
CAWRTGGNEQFF
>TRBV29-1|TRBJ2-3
CSVEGWNTDTQYF
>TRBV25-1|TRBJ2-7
CASSDYGTEQYF
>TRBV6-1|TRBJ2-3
CASRTGTDTQYF
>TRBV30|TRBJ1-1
CALRRGPNTEAFF
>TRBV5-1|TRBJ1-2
CASSLGQSSDGYTF
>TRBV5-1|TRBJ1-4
CASSSRGGGEEKLFF
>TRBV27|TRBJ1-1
CASTLGAGAVTEAFF
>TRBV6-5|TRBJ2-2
CASSWALATTGELFF
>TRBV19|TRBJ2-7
CASTTGITALLYEQYF
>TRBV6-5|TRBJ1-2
CASRTGTLGYGYTF
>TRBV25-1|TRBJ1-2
CASSESRTGDGYTF
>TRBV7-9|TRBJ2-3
CASSSPSRLAGNTDTQYF
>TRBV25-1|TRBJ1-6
CASSEFTGGNSPLHF
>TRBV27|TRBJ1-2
CASRSTGFGGYTF
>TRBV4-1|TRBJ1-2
CASSRRDRDYGYTF
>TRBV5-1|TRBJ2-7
CASSAGQGSEQYF
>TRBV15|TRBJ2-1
CATSRGGSNNEQFF
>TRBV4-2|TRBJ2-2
CASSQEAGVPGGELFF
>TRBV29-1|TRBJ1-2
CSVAGTGFGYTF
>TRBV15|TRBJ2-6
CATSRAGAGANVLTF